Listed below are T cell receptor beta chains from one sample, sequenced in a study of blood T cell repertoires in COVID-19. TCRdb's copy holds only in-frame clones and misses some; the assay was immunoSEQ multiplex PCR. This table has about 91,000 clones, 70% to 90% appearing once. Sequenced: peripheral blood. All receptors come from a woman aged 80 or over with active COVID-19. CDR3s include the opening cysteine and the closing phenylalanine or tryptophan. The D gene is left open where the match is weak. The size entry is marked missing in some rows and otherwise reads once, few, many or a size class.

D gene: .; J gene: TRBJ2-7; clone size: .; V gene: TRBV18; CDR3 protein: CASSPPGRSGEQYF; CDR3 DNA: TGTGCCAGCTCACCACCGGGAAGATCGGGAGAGCAGTACTTC
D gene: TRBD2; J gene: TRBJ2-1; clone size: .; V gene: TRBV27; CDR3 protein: CASSVIAGVGEQFF; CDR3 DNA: TGTGCCAGCAGTGTGATAGCGGGAGTCGGTGAGCAGTTCTTC
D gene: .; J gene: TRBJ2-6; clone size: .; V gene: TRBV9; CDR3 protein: CASSPQWASGANVLTF; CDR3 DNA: TGTGCCAGCAGCCCCCAGTGGGCCTCCGGGGCCAACGTCCTGACTTTC
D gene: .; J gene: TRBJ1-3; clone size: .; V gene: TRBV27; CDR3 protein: CASKTGHNSGNTIYF; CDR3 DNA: TGTGCCAGCAAGACCGGACATAACTCTGGAAACACCATATATTTT
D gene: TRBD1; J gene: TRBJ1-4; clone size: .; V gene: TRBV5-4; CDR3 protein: CASSSRGRDEKLFF; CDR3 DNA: TGTGCCAGCAGCTCCAGGGGGCGGGATGAAAAACTGTTTTTT
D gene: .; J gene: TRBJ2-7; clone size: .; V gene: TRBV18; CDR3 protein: CASSLQGAYEQYF; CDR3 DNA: TGTGCCAGCTCACTACAGGGCGCGTACGAGCAGTACTTC
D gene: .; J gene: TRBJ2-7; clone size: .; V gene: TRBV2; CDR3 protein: CASSGQAYEQYF; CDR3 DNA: TGTGCCAGCAGTGGACAGGCCTACGAGCAGTACTTC
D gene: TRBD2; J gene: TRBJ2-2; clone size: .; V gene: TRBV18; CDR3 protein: CASSPLRAGVSGELFF; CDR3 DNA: TGTGCCAGCTCACCACTTCGAGCGGGAGTGTCCGGGGAGCTGTTTTTT
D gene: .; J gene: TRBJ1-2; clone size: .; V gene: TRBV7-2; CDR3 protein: CASSLSGGENYGYTF; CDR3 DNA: TGTGCCAGCAGCTTAAGTGGTGGGGAGAACTATGGCTACACCTTC
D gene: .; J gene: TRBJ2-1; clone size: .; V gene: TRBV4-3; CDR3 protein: CASSLEDSYNEQFF; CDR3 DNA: TGCGCCAGCAGCCTAGAGGACAGCTACAATGAGCAGTTCTTC
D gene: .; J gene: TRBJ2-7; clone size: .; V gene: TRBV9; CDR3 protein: CASSGTETYEQYF; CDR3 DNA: TGTGCCAGCAGCGGAACAGAAACCTACGAGCAGTACTTC
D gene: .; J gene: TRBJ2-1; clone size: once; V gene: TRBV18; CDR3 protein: CASSSQGGPYNEQFF; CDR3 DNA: TGTGCCAGCTCATCACAGGGGGGGCCCTACAATGAGCAGTTCTTC
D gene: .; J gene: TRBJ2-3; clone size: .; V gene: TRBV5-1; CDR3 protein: CASSFDYSTDTQYF; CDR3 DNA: TGCGCCAGCAGCTTTGACTACAGCACAGATACGCAGTATTTT
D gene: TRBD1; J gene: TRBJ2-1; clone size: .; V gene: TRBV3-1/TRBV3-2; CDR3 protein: CASSQGTGRNEQFF; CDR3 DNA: TGTGCCAGCAGCCAAGGGACAGGGCGGAATGAGCAGTTCTTC
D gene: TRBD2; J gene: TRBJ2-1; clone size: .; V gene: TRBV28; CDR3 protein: CATYRSGSSYNEQFF; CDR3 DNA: TGTGCCACCTACCGTAGCGGGAGCTCCTACAATGAGCAGTTCTTC
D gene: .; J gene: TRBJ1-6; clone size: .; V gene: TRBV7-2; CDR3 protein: CASSPLGVGTPLHF; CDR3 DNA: TGTGCCAGCAGCCCCCTAGGGGTTGGGACACCCCTCCACTTT
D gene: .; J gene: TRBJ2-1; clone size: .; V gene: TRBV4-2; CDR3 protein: CASSQDPSGSRNEQFF; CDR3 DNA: TGTGCCAGCAGCCAAGACCCTAGTGGGAGTAGGAATGAGCAGTTCTTC
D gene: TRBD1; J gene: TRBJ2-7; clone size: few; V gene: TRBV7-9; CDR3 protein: CASSLGGQGNREQYF; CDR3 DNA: TGTGCCAGCAGCTTAGGGGGACAGGGCAACCGCGAGCAGTACTTC
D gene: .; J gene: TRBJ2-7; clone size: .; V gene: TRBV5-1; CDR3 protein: CASSLAGEDEQYF; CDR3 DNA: TGCGCCAGCAGCTTGGCCGGAGAAGACGAGCAGTACTTC
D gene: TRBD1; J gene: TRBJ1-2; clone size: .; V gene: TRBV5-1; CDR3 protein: CASRRDRDNYGYTF; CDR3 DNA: TGCGCCAGCAGACGGGACAGGGACAACTATGGCTACACCTTC